This T cell receptor (beta chain) was recorded in a study of T cells in Graves' hyperthyroidism and ophthalmopathy (dated by TCRdb to between 2017 and 2020). General notes on the study: Peripheral blood samples were taken at the time of initial diagnosis, prior to any treatment. TCR V-J signatures able to tell the groups apart were searched for in a discovery cohort of 90 to 100 patients, of whom more than 40 had Graves' ophthalmopathy and around 58 had stable Graves' hyperthyroidism. Thyroid tissue and blood T-cell repertoires from more than five Graves' hyperthyroidism patients were also compared in the study. The 85 to 100 discovery patients were randomly split 7:3 into training and test sets. Prospective prediction of ophthalmopathy was tested in an independent validation cohort of 18 hyperthyroidism patients and 17 patients who later progressed to ophthalmopathy. The paper describes TCR Vbeta CDR3 sequencing of 130 to 150 peripheral blood samples, made up of some 42 ophthalmopathy patients, more than 70 hyperthyroidism patients and 17 progressor patients. Following sampling, methimazole starting at 30 mg daily was given to hyperthyroidism patients, and high-dose intravenous methylprednisolone was given to ophthalmopathy patients. Here is what the overall study found, with its caveats: A model built on a 13 V-J signature distinguished ophthalmopathy from stable hyperthyroidism, reaching around 90% sensitivity and under 84% specificity in cross-validation and 80%/75% in testing. In validation, progression to ophthalmopathy was predicted by the model with 70.59% sensitivity and around 75% specificity, a median of approximately 6.5 months before onset. Blood samples also contained most of the expanded thyroid clonotypes (frequency above 0.001), which suggests that blood repertoires may reflect thyroid immune responses. No statistical method was used to fix the sample size in advance, and group allocation was not hidden from the investigators.

Amplification of TCR beta CDR3 regions was carried out from RNA transcripts. The first round of RT-PCR for the TCR CDR3 was performed with the HTBI primer set and the Qiagen OneStep RT-PCR kit. A second multiplex PCR round built the libraries, followed by size selection and purification. The libraries were sequenced on an Illumina HiSeq2000 using paired-end 100 bp reads. Concerning the study's data processing: SOAPnuke was used to process the raw data, throwing out any read that contained adapters or uncalled bases, had a mean Phred below 15, or lacked an exact constant-primer or identifier match. COPE v1.2.5 was used to merge the high-quality paired reads, and each unique nucleotide sequence was defined as a clonotype. MiTCR v1.1 was used to align the clonotypes against IMGT TRBV, TRBD and TRBJ reference segments. Only V-J combinations with frequency above 0.0001, covering about 99% of repertoires, were analysed. The TCS score was defined as the ratio of F50 (clonal expansion) to E x V (chaos), calculated using BLOSUM62-based TCRdist between CDR3 peptides within each V-J. Welch's t-statistics and random forest reduced some 510 V-J features to 13, which were used in a naive Bayes classifier (R e1071). The public reads were quality trimmed at Q25 with fastp and then assembled into clones with MiXCR by TCRdb, keeping productive beta chains. Merged by CDR3 protein, the rows form single entries marked with the most common genes and DNA. Clone size and V and J calls follow TCRdb, not the original study. The sample has some 530,000 distinct CDR3 sequences on record, roughly 23% of them singletons. The ten most abundant clones make up around 50% of the sample.

In the germline V gene, CDR1 corresponds to MDHEN and CDR2 to SYDVKM. V drops 2 bases and J drops 5 bases, leaving 9 bases in between. The CDR3 measures 13 amino acids from cysteine to phenylalanine. Just the 39-base CDR3 DNA is kept, in frame starting at base 1. Moderately to severely active disease, a Clinical Activity Score of at least 3, a NOSPECS grade of at least 4, and a duration under 3 months were present in ophthalmopathy patients. Exclusion was applied to patients with uncontrolled infections, other autoimmune diseases, pregnancy or lactation. Clinical symptoms, serum thyroxine and TRAb, thyroid ultrasound, and orbital computed tomography formed the basis for the diagnoses. Ficoll-Paque density gradient centrifugation was used to isolate PBMCs from under 11 ml of fresh peripheral blood. Total RNA was extracted with Trizol reagent, and quality was checked on an Agilent 2100 Bioanalyzer.

This clonotype was detected ten times or more. No antigen is known for it. There are no base qualities to consult, and no much larger clone falls within one base. Rearrangement joined TRBV28 to TRBJ1-2; the D gene cannot be resolved reliably. The sample was blood. This receptor was taken from a woman in her 70s with Graves' ophthalmopathy. Read as DNA, the sequence is TGTGCCAGCAGTTTACGGCAGGCGTATGGCTACACCTTC. This gives the protein CASSLRQAYGYTF.